The clone carrying this T cell receptor beta chain was recorded many times. The V gene lost 4 bases and the J gene lost 5 bases, with 11 bases spanning the gap. This CDR3 contains 13 residues. CDR1 and CDR2 (germline): SNHLY, FYNNEI. Using its own MiXCR run on the 5' RACE reads, TCRdb lists one record per CDR3 protein. In the table there are about 49,000 distinct CDR3 sequences, about 12% of which are singletons. This entry comes from a study of early T cells in non-severe SARS-CoV-2 infection. This receptor was taken from an adult who was a healthcare worker with PCR-confirmed SARS-CoV-2 infection or an uninfected control (not recorded which). Sequenced material: whole blood. The gene calls are TRBV2 and TRBJ2-5; D assignment may be TRBD1 or TRBD2 (5 bases each). CDR3 loop: CASSVTEGETQYF. In DNA form, the CDR3 reads TGTGCCAGCAGTGTAACAGAGGGGGAGACCCAGTACTTC.